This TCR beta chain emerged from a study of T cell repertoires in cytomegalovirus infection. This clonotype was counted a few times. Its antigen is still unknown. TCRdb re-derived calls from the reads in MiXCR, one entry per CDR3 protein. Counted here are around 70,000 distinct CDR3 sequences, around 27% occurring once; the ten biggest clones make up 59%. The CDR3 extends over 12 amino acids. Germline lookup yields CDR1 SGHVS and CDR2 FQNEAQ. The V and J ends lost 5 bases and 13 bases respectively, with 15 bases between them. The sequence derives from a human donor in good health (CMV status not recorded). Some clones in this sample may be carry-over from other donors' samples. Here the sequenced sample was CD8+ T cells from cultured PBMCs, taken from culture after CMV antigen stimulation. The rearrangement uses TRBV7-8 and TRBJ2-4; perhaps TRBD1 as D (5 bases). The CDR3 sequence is CASSLDQGQQYF. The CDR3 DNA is TGTGCCAGCAGCCTCGACCAGGGTCAACAGTACTTC. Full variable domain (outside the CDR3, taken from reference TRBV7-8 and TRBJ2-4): GAGVSQSPRYKVAKRGQDVALRCDPISGHVSLFWYQQALGQGPEFLTYFQNEAQLDKSGLPSDRFFAERPEGSVSTLKIQRTQQEDSAVYLCASSLDQGQQYFGAGTRLSVL.